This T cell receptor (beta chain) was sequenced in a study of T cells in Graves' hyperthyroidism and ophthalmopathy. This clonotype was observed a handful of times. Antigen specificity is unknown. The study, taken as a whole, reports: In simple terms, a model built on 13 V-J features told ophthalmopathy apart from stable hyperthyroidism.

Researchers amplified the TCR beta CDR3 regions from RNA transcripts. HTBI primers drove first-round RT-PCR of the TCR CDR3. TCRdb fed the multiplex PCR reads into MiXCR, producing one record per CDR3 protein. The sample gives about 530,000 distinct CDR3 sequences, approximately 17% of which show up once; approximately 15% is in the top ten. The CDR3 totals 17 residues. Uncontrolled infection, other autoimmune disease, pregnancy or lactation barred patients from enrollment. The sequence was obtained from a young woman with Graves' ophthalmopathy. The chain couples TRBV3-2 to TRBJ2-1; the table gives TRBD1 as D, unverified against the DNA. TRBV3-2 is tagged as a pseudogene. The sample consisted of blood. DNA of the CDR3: TGTGCCAGCAGCCAAGCTCTGAAGACAGGGAACTACAATGAGCAGTTCTTC. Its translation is CASSQALKTGNYNEQFF.